What follows are 15 T cell receptor beta chains derived from one specimen sequenced in a study of shared clonotypes between healthy human individuals. Profiled with immunoSEQ multiplex PCR; TCRdb holds only in-frame clones, not every one. Among about 870,000 clones listed, over 90% were seen once. Naive CD8 cells were CD45RO-negative, positively selected for CCR7, excluding terminally differentiated effector memory CD45RA+ cells. Sequenced material: naive CD8+ T cells sorted from blood. All receptors come from a man aged 25 to 40 in good health.

In the case of this clone: Other DNA sequences in this sample translate to the same CDR3. The chain joins TRBV27 to TRBJ1-4, with D unresolved. The CDR3 runs to 14 residues. The germline V and J ends were trimmed by 6 bases and 2 bases, with 10 bases remaining between them. CDR1 MNHEY and CDR2 SMNVEV come from the germline V gene (reference sequence). In DNA, the CDR3 is TGTGCCAGCAGCCTTCAAGGGACTAATGAAAAACTGTTTTTT. Translation: CASSLQGTNEKLFF.

The chain combines TRBV19 with TRBJ2-7; possibly TRBD1 for D (6 bases). Trimming removed 3 bases from V and 3 bases from J, with 12 bases in between. The CDR3 totals 14 residues. Germline CDR1 is LNHDA and CDR2 is SQIVND (reference sequence). CDR3: CASSIMGQDYEQYF. DNA for the CDR3: TGTGCCAGTAGTATTATGGGACAAGACTACGAGCAGTACTTC.

This clone was counted a single time. The chain recombines TRBV28 with TRBJ1-2, with D uncertain. V dropped 3 bases and J dropped 6 bases, with 14 bases sitting between them. The CDR3 is 14 residues long. Germline CDR1 reads MDHEN; CDR2 reads SYDVKM. CDR3 region: CASSFLGSTDGYTF. CDR3 coding DNA: TGTGCCAGCAGTTTCCTCGGTTCCACGGATGGCTACACCTTC.

The rearrangement joins TRBV27 to TRBJ2-1; 10 nucleotides align to TRBD2. Germline V gene sequence: CDR1 MNHEY, CDR2 SMNVEV (reference sequence). CDR3 length equals 17 residues. With V trimmed by 2 bases and J by 3 bases, 7 bases remained unmatched. The CDR3 reads CASSLDGLADLYNEQFF. CDR3 nucleotide sequence: TGTGCCAGCAGTTTAGACGGACTAGCGGACCTCTACAATGAGCAGTTCTTC.

The chain joins TRBV7-9 to TRBJ2-3, with TRBD2 identical over 11 bases. V was pared by 3 bases and J by 4 bases, with 9 bases of the junction left unmatched. CDR3 length: 17 amino acids. Per the germline V gene, CDR1 is SEHNR and CDR2 is FQNEAQ (reference sequence). The CDR3 coding sequence is TGTGCCAGCAGCTTGTGGCAGACTAGCGGGAATTCAGATACGCAGTATTTT. Its translation: CASSLWQTSGNSDTQYF.

The genes are TRBV28 and TRBJ2-1, with D hard to call. Germline CDR1 and CDR2: MDHEN and SYDVKM. The V and J ends lost 6 bases and 3 bases respectively, with 24 bases between them. The CDR3 is 18 residues long. The CDR3 sequence is CASSYRPGRQKDYNEQFF. The CDR3 coding sequence is TGTGCCAGCAGCTACCGGCCAGGCCGGCAGAAGGACTACAATGAGCAGTTCTTC.

The chain has TRBV6-5 and TRBJ2-6; 7 nucleotides line up with TRBD1. Germline lookup yields CDR1 MNHEY and CDR2 SVGAGI. Trimming removed 6 bases from V and 4 bases from J; junction bases left unmatched: 6. CDR3 length equals 15 residues. The CDR3 DNA follows: TGTGCCAGCAGGACAGGGCCCGCCGGGGCCAACGTCCTGACTTTC. It yields the protein CASRTGPAGANVLTF.

CDR3 residues: CASSVGVAGGPAQETQYF. The CDR3 DNA follows: TGTGCCAGCAGCGTAGGGGTAGCGGGAGGGCCGGCCCAAGAGACCCAGTACTTC. The chain combines TRBV9 with TRBJ2-5; 11 nucleotides agree with TRBD2. Germline V gives CDR1 SGDLS, CDR2 YYNGEE. The ends lost 0 bases at V and 1 base at J; junction bases unmatched: 8. This CDR3 has 18 amino acids.

The V and J genes are TRBV19 and TRBJ2-3; D unresolved. This CDR3 comprises 12 residues. The ends were cut back, 3 bases at V and 6 bases at J, with 7 bases in the middle. CDR1 and CDR2 from the germline V gene are LNHDA and SQIVND (reference sequence). CDR3 sequence (DNA): TGTGCCAGTAGTATCATGAGGGATACGCAGTATTTT. Translation: CASSIMRDTQYF.

Remarks on this clone: Other DNA sequences of this sample code for an identical CDR3. The chain is built from TRBV19 and TRBJ2-7; D call uncertain. In germline, CDR1 is LNHDA, CDR2 SQIVND (reference sequence). The CDR3 runs to 13 residues. V lost 3 bases to trimming and J lost 2 bases, with 8 bases between them. In DNA, the CDR3 is TGTGCCAGTAGTATTAGACTTACCTACGAGCAGTACTTC. It encodes CASSIRLTYEQYF.

Here the CDR3 reads CASSVVPGSVYEQYF. The CDR3 region has the DNA TGTGCCAGCAGCGTAGTACCGGGGTCTGTCTACGAGCAGTACTTC. The chain recombines TRBV9 with TRBJ2-7; possible D gene TRBD2, 5 bases. There are 15 residues in the CDR3. With 0 bases removed from V and 3 bases from J, the gap between germline ends came to 13 bases. Germline V gene lookup returns CDR1 SGDLS and CDR2 YYNGEE.

This clone was observed once. The genes are TRBV7-8 and TRBJ1-2; the D is unclear. V lost 4 bases and J lost 4, with 19 bases in between. CDR1 and CDR2 (germline): SGHVS, FQNEAQ. The CDR3 is made up of 16 amino acids. CDR3 DNA: TGTGCCAGCAGCTCTACTCAGGACGGATTTCCCTATGGCTACACCTTC. Amino acids: CASSSTQDGFPYGYTF.

The chain links TRBV6-1 to TRBJ2-7; 7 nucleotides agree with TRBD2. The V gene's germline CDR1 is MNHNS and CDR2 SASEGT. V lost 2 bases and J lost 4; bases outside the gene matches: 11. The CDR3 has 16 amino acids. The chain's CDR3 is CASSEFGAGDMYEQYF. The CDR3 DNA is TGTGCCAGCAGTGAATTCGGGGCGGGAGATATGTACGAGCAGTACTTC.

The CDR3 region is CASSDFIGGLHNEQFF. The CDR3 nucleotides read TGTGCCAGCAGTGACTTTATCGGGGGTCTACACAATGAGCAGTTCTTC. The chain uses TRBV6-1 and TRBJ2-1; the D gene is possibly TRBD2 (6 bases). Germline V gene data show CDR1 as MNHNS and CDR2 as SASEGT. This CDR3 region has 16 residues. Trimming took 3 bases from V and 5 from J, leaving 17 bases between them.

The genes are TRBV27 and TRBJ1-1, with D uncertain. The CDR3 runs to 15 residues. V lost 1 base and J 1 base, leaving 10 bases between the germline ends. Looked up from germline, CDR1 is MNHEY and CDR2 is SMNVEV (reference sequence). CDR3 region: CASSLYRVSNTEAFF. DNA of the CDR3: TGTGCCAGCAGTTTATATAGGGTATCGAACACTGAAGCTTTCTTT.